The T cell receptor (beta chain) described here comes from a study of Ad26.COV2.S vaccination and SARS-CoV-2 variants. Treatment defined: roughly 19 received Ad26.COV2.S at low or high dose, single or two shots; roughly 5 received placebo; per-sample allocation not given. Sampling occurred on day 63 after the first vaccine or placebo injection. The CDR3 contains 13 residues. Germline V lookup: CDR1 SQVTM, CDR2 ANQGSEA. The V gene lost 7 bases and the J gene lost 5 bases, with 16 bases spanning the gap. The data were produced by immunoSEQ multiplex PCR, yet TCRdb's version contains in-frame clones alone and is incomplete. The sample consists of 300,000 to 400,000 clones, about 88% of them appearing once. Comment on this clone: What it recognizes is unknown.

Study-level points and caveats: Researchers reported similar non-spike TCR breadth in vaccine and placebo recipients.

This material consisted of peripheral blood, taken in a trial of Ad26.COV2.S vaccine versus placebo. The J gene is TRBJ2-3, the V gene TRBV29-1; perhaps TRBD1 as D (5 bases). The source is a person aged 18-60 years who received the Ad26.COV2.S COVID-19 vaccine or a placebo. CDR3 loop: CSAGQVNGDTQYF. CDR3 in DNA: TGCAGCGCCGGACAAGTAAACGGAGATACGCAGTATTTT.